This T cell receptor beta chain was profiled in a study of Ad26.COV2.S vaccination and SARS-CoV-2 variants. Overall study context: Intramuscularly, Ad26.COV2.S was given either once or twice, 56 days apart.

Treatment defined: around 19 received Ad26.COV2.S at low or high dose, single or two shots; roughly five received placebo; per-sample allocation not given. Sample collection was performed on day 63 after the first vaccine or placebo injection. TCRdb keeps only in-frame clones here, not all; method: immunoSEQ multiplex PCR. The sample lists hundreds of thousands of clones, roughly 90% occurring once. Study outcomes and limitations: Following vaccination, spike-specific CD8+ and CD4+ T cell responses reportedly exhibited substantial breadth. Analyses of TCR breadth and depth may have underestimated total T cell responses.

This clone was observed a few times. What it binds is not known. Germline-derived CDR1 and CDR2 are LNHDA and SQIVND (reference sequence). V was cut by 5 bases and J by 0 bases, with 14 bases left in between. The CDR3 sequence is 15 residues long. The chain joins TRBV19 to TRBJ2-7; D perhaps matches TRBD1 (6 bases). The source material was peripheral blood, sampled in a trial of Ad26.COV2.S vaccine versus placebo. This TCR came from a person aged 18-65 years who received the Ad26.COV2.S COVID-19 vaccine or a placebo. The chain's CDR3 is CASSPVRTASYEQYF. DNA of the CDR3: TGTGCCAGTAGTCCGGTAAGGACAGCCTCCTACGAGCAGTACTTC.